This TCR beta chain originates from a study of response to subunit inactivated influenza vaccine (dated by TCRdb to 2017 to 2018). For the wider study: Deep quantitative profiling of the T cell receptor repertoire was used in the study to follow responses to a trivalent subunit inactivated influenza vaccine.

This clonotype was recorded a few times. Its antigen has not been determined. No quality values exist for individual bases; no much larger clone is one base distant. What the research found in general, with its limitations: The authors suggested that each seasonal influenza vaccination may recruit only a limited number of new T cells.

The library was produced with RT-PCR. TCRdb lists the instrument as Illumina HiSeq 2500. The public sequencing data were trimmed at Q25 with fastp and processed into clonotypes with MiXCR by TCRdb, which kept only in-frame beta chains. A single entry per CDR3 protein holds the most common genes and DNA from its merged rows. Counted in this sample were about 540,000 distinct CDR3 sequences; roughly 23% of them appeared once. Clones ranked in the top ten supply 2.5% to 3% of the sample. Another study also made use of these data, one on T cells expressing NK-cell markers. Looking at the second paper: TCR beta cDNA libraries were made by 5'RACE template switching that added a universal primer site and unique molecular identifiers. In sorted CD3+CD56+NKG2C+, CD3+CD56+NKG2C- and CD3+CD56-NKG2C+ T-cell subsets from roughly 8 donors, TCR beta-chain repertoires were profiled. Among the eight sequenced donors, seven were HCMV-seropositive and one was HCMV-seronegative. In several experiments an anti-gammadeltaTCR antibody was added to restrict sorting to alphabetaTCR-expressing T cells. In more than five donors, the dominant CD3+CD56+NKG2C+ clonotypes ranked among the top 10 CD8+ clonotypes, making up about 1.0-7.5% of CD8+ T cells. Those dominant clonotypes were again the most abundant among CD3+CD56-NKG2C+ cells in a few donors, at about 25-60.1%. Whether the expanded NKG2C-expressing T cell clones were specific for HCMV antigens was left unclear. Randomly selected healthy volunteers, three men and five women, were used as the eight sequenced donors. To determine HCMV serostatus, a commercial ELISA kit was used to detect HCMV-specific IgG in serum. Ficoll density gradient centrifugation was used to isolate peripheral blood mononuclear cells from blood. CD4+ and CD8+ T cells were isolated from PBMC by magnetic immunoseparation with Miltenyi isolation kits. Priming for cDNA synthesis came from the TCR beta constant segment, and two successive PCR amplification steps followed. Libraries were sequenced as 2 x 150 bp reads on Illumina HiSeq 2000/2500, MiSeq or NextSeq. Reads were demultiplexed and grouped by UMI with MIGEC, and clonotypes were assembled and quantified with MiTCR. To exclude erroneous sequences, any TCR cDNA sequence not supported by at least two reads was discarded. The tcR package was used for downstream repertoire analysis, and clonotypes were matched between fractions using CDR3 nucleotide sequence together with V segment. VDJmatch was used to annotate antigen specificity against VDJdb, with one amino acid substitution in CDR3 allowed.

The receptor was derived from a man over 45 who received an inactivated influenza vaccine. Donor details come from another sample of the same person, matched by shared clones. Sequencing used CD4+ T cells sorted from PBMCs, obtained 11 to 12 days after vaccination.

This receptor has the CDR3 CSARDFGGSGYTF. The bases read TGCAGTGCTAGAGATTTCGGGGGAAGTGGCTACACCTTC. The rearrangement joined TRBV20-1 to TRBJ1-2; TRBD1 might be the D gene, on 5 matching bases. Reading from cysteine to phenylalanine, the CDR3 counts 13 amino acids. The retained sequence is limited to the CDR3, 39 bases, with the frame set at the first base. Per the germline V gene (reference sequence), DFQATT is the CDR1 and SNEGSKA is the CDR2. Between the V and J ends, shortened by 0 bases and 7 bases respectively, the junction contains 12 bases.